A single sample is the source of the 31 T cell receptor beta chains below, sequenced in a study of T cells in Graves' hyperthyroidism and ophthalmopathy. What was amplified from RNA transcripts were TCR beta CDR3 regions. Using the HTBI primer set, a first-round RT-PCR was run on the TCR CDR3. TCRdb independently ran MiXCR on the multiplex PCR reads; one entry per CDR3 protein. The sample lists around 600,000 distinct CDR3 sequences, about 14% seen once, with approximately 12% in the top ten. The sequenced material came from blood. Source of these receptors: a woman in her 50s with Graves' ophthalmopathy.

This clonotype came up many times. The gene calls are TRBV6-1 and TRBJ2-7; possibly TRBD1 for D (6 bases). This CDR3 has 13 residues. The V gene lost 7 bases and the J gene lost 3 bases, with 13 bases spanning the gap. Germline loops: CDR1 MNHNS, CDR2 SASEGT. The CDR3: CASKTGPDYEQYF. Here the CDR3 DNA reads TGTGCCAGCAAAACAGGGCCTGACTACGAGCAGTACTTC.

This clonotype has just a few counts. CDR3 sequence (DNA): TGTGCCAGCAGTGATCCCGGGAAGATCGAGACCCAGTACTTC. Translated: CASSDPGKIETQYF. The gene calls are TRBV6-1 and TRBJ2-5; the D gene is possibly TRBD2 (5 bases). Trimming removed 3 bases from V and 5 bases from J, with 13 bases in between. Germline V gene lookup returns CDR1 MNHNS and CDR2 SASEGT. The length of the CDR3 is 14 residues.

This clonotype was seen at least ten times. The V gene is TRBV18, the J gene TRBJ1-1; D unclear. CDR1 and CDR2 from the germline V gene are KGHSH and LQKENI. V gave up 1 base and J gave up 1 base, with 10 bases separating them. CDR3 length: 15 amino acids. The CDR3 DNA follows: TGTGCCAGCTCACCACGGGTCGTACAGAACACTGAAGCTTTCTTT. Amino acid sequence: CASSPRVVQNTEAFF.

This clonotype was counted between two and nine times. In DNA form, the CDR3 reads TGTGCCAGCAGCCCCTACCCGACTAGCGGGAGGGCCGCTGAGCAGTTCTTC. This encodes CASSPYPTSGRAAEQFF. V and J are TRBV7-2 and TRBJ2-1, with 14 bases aligning to TRBD2. CDR1 and CDR2 from the germline V gene are SGHTA and FQGNSA. The CDR3 runs 17 residues. Trimming cost V 5 bases and J 9 bases; bases outside gene matches: 12.

This clonotype was picked up a small number of times. The rearrangement uses TRBV20-1 and TRBJ2-7; D remains ambiguous. Germline V gene data show CDR1 as DFQATT and CDR2 as SNEGSKA (reference sequence). This CDR3 spans 11 amino acids. Trimming removed 3 bases from V and 4 bases from J, with 7 bases in between. CDR3 DNA sequence: TGCAGTGCTAGTTTGGCTTACGAGCAGTACTTC. It specifies CSASLAYEQYF.

The chain joins TRBV13 to TRBJ1-3, with TRBD1 identical over 7 bases. CDR3 length: 14 residues. Per the germline V gene, CDR1 is PRHDT and CDR2 is FYEKMQ (reference sequence). Losses at the gene ends were 4 bases for V and 4 bases for J; bases not matched to a gene: 4. The CDR3, as DNA: TGTGCCAGCAGCTGGGACAGAAGAGGAAACACCATATATTTT. Encoded protein: CASSWDRRGNTIYF.

The sample holds many counts of this clonotype. Here the CDR3 reads CATSRTGNTEAFF. CDR3 bases: TGTGCCACCAGTCGGACGGGGAACACTGAAGCTTTCTTT. J is TRBJ1-1 and V is TRBV24-1; D call uncertain. CDR3 length: 13 amino acids. Trimming shortened V by 6 bases and J by 1 base, and 8 bases separated the two germline ends. Germline V gives CDR1 KGHDR, CDR2 SFDVKD.

V usage is TRBV7-9 and J usage is TRBJ1-2, with D maybe TRBD1 (5 bases). The CDR3 has 14 residues. Germline CDR1 SEHNR, CDR2 FQNEAQ (reference sequence). V lost 5 bases, J lost 4 bases, and 14 bases lay in between. In nucleotides, the CDR3 is TGTGCCAGCAGCCGCGGGGGGTACCCCTATGGCTACACCTTC. This sequence encodes CASSRGGYPYGYTF.

The table lists this clonotype with a few counts. The rearrangement uses TRBV28 and TRBJ1-1; possibly TRBD1 for D (5 bases). V was cut by 6 bases and J by 4 bases, with 18 bases left in between. Germline V lookup: CDR1 MDHEN, CDR2 SYDVKM. The CDR3 length is 15 residues. CDR3 sequence (DNA): TGTGCCAGCAGCTTAGGGGCTCAGGGCCCCACTGAAGCTTTCTTT. It translates to CASSLGAQGPTEAFF.

This clonotype came up a few times. This chain connects TRBV24-1 to TRBJ2-5, with 9 bases that match TRBD1. The CDR3 runs 14 residues. Trimming at V came to 4 bases and at J to 3 bases, leaving 2 bases not matched to a gene. From germline, CDR1 is KGHDR and CDR2 SFDVKD. The CDR3 coding sequence is TGTGCCACCAGTGAAAGGACAGGGGAAGAGACCCAGTACTTC. Translating it yields CATSERTGEETQYF.

The chain employs TRBV24-1 and TRBJ1-1, with D perhaps matching TRBD1 (5 bases). The CDR3 is made up of 15 amino acids. V lost 2 bases to trimming and J lost 5 bases, with 14 bases between them. Germline assignment: CDR1 KGHDR and CDR2 SFDVKD. CDR3 nucleotides: TGTGCCACCAGTGATTCGCGAACGGCAGGGACTGAAGCTTTCTTT. This translates into CATSDSRTAGTEAFF.

This clonotype was seen many times. CDR3 region: CASSSDRGADTQYF. DNA for the CDR3: TGCGCCAGCAGCTCGGACCGAGGCGCCGATACGCAGTATTTT. This rearrangement joins TRBV5-1 to TRBJ2-3; D not certain. Germline loops: CDR1 SGHRS, CDR2 YFSETQ. CDR3 size: 14 residues. Trimming took off 3 bases at V and 6 bases at J, with 14 bases between the two ends.

This clonotype was seen repeatedly, ten times or more. The chain recombines TRBV7-2 with TRBJ1-1; no definite D call. CDR1 is SGHTA, CDR2 FQGNSA, per germline. This CDR3 comprises 13 residues. With 8 bases removed from V and 0 bases from J, the gap between germline ends came to 10 bases. As DNA, the CDR3 is TGTGCCAGCTCACTTGTAATGAACACTGAAGCTTTCTTT. It is translated as CASSLVMNTEAFF.

A few counts support this clonotype. This chain links TRBV12-3 or TRBV12-4 with TRBJ1-2, with TRBD1 as a possible D gene (6 bases). The CDR3 totals 16 residues. V lost 0 bases to trimming and J lost 7 bases, with 18 bases between them. The DNA for the CDR3 is TGTGCCAGCAGTTTAGCGGCAGGGGCTACTCTACGTGGCTACACCTTC. Protein: CASSLAAGATLRGYTF.

This clonotype was found a few times. The chain employs TRBV12-3 or TRBV12-4 and TRBJ1-5; TRBD1 aligns across 7 bases. The CDR3 runs to 18 residues. V dropped 3 bases and J dropped 1; count of bases not matched to a gene: 12. CDR3 coding DNA: TGTGCCAGCAGTTTTGGTTTGGGGGGGGACAGAAGCAATCAGCCCCAGCATTTT. Translation gives CASSFGLGGDRSNQPQHF.

At least ten counts were recorded for this clonotype. The CDR3 protein is CASTLVAGGSYNEQFF. CDR3 DNA sequence: TGTGCCAGCACCCTAGTAGCGGGAGGCTCCTACAATGAGCAGTTCTTC. The chain links TRBV7-2 to TRBJ2-1; TRBD2 matches at 10 bases. The length of the CDR3 is 16 residues. V dropped 7 bases and J dropped 0; count of bases not matched to a gene: 6. CDR1 is SGHTA and CDR2 is FQGNSA in the germline V gene.

This clonotype showed up many times. This chain uses TRBV24-1 with TRBJ1-1; 7 bases are shared with TRBD1. There are 16 residues in the CDR3. With 4 bases clipped from V and 0 bases from J, the junction kept 7 bases outside the gene matches. Germline V gene lookup returns CDR1 KGHDR and CDR2 SFDVKD. CDR3 loop: CATSERQGRMNTEAFF. CDR3 bases: TGTGCCACCAGTGAACGACAGGGTCGCATGAACACTGAAGCTTTCTTT.

V and J are TRBV9 and TRBJ2-3; a possible D gene is TRBD1 (5 bases). This CDR3 has 15 residues. The V gene's germline CDR1 is SGDLS and CDR2 YYNGEE. The germline V and J ends were trimmed by 6 bases and 1 base, with 15 bases remaining between them. CDR3 bases: TGTGCCAGCACCGAGACAGCTTCTCGCACAGATACGCAGTATTTT. Encoded protein: CASTETASRTDTQYF. Drawing the rest from reference TRBV9 and TRBJ2-3, the complete variable domain is DSGVTQTPKHLITATGQRVTLRCSPRSGDLSVYWYQQSLDQGLQFLIQYYNGEERAKGNILERFSAQQFPDLHSELNLSSLELGDSALYFCASTETASRTDTQYFGPGTRLTVL.

The rearrangement links TRBV7-2 to TRBJ1-4; D is undetermined. Looked up from germline, CDR1 is SGHTA and CDR2 is FQGNSA. V dropped 5 bases and J dropped 3 bases, with 16 bases sitting between them. The CDR3 is 16 amino acids. CDR3 in amino acids: CASSVVVGGPNEKLFF. CDR3 nucleotide sequence: TGTGCCAGCAGCGTAGTAGTGGGAGGGCCTAATGAAAAACTGTTTTTT.

This clonotype has at least ten counts. This rearrangement joins TRBV5-1 to TRBJ1-2; D ambiguous. V shed 2 bases and J shed 2 bases, with 10 bases lying between them. Germline loops: CDR1 SGHRS, CDR2 YFSETQ. The CDR3 has 14 residues. CDR3 residues: CASSLLRYNYGYTF. DNA for the CDR3: TGCGCCAGCAGCTTATTGAGGTACAACTATGGCTACACCTTC.

The chain carries TRBV7-2 and TRBJ2-7; tentatively, D is TRBD2 (6 bases). V was cut by 3 bases and J by 2 bases, with 8 bases left in between. The CDR3 extends over 13 amino acids. Germline V gene data show CDR1 as SGHTA and CDR2 as FQGNSA. The CDR3 DNA reads TGTGCCAGCAGCTTGTGGACTACCTACGAGCAGTACTTC. Its translation: CASSLWTTYEQYF.

In this sample, this clonotype turned up many times. The junction differs from germline at one of its ends, possibly a read error. The genes are TRBV11-2 and TRBJ2-5, with TRBD2 as a possible D gene (6 bases). Germline assignment: CDR1 SGHAT and CDR2 FQNNGV. CDR3 length: 16 residues. CDR3 coding DNA: TGTCCCAGCAGCTTAGCCTCTGGGAGGCTACAAGAGACCCAGTACTTC. It specifies CPSSLASGRLQETQYF.

J is TRBJ2-7 and V is TRBV18, with TRBD2 matching over 10 bases. CDR3 length: 17 residues. V dropped 3 bases and J dropped 6; count of bases not matched to a gene: 14. CDR1 and CDR2 from the germline V gene are KGHSH and LQKENI. CDR3 nucleotides: TGTGCCAGCTCACCGGCTCGGACGGGACTAGCGAAATTCGAGCAGTACTTC. It yields the protein CASSPARTGLAKFEQYF.

This clonotype was counted many times. The chain uses TRBV7-3 and TRBJ1-2, with 11 positions matching TRBD1. This CDR3 is built from 16 residues. Germline V gene lookup returns CDR1 SGHTA and CDR2 FQGTGA. The J segment lost 4 bases and the V segment lost 5 bases, leaving 9 bases of the junction unmatched. CDR3 sequence (DNA): TGTGCCAGCAGCCCAAGTCCCGGGACAGGGGGCTATGGCTACACCTTC. Protein product: CASSPSPGTGGYGYTF.

There are many counts of this clonotype. The V call is TRBV18, the J call TRBJ1-5, with 11 bases that match TRBD1. Germline CDR1 reads KGHSH; CDR2 reads LQKENI. This CDR3 spans 16 amino acids. V shed 5 bases and J 4 bases; nucleotides not matched to a gene: 7. The CDR3 spells CASSLGQGAQNQPQHF. The CDR3 bases are TGTGCCAGCTCATTAGGACAGGGGGCGCAGAATCAGCCCCAGCATTTT.

This rearrangement joins TRBV12-3 or TRBV12-4 to TRBJ2-7; TRBD2 is a possible D gene (7 bases). CDR3 length: 15 amino acids. Trimming stripped 8 bases from V and 3 bases from J, with 20 bases between. CDR3 nucleotides: TGTGCCAGCGCCCCCGGGGGGCCGGTAGACTACGAGCAGTACTTC. Its protein is CASAPGGPVDYEQYF.

A remark on this clonotype: A single base separates this from a much larger clone, so it may be a read error. V is TRBV11-2 and J is TRBJ2-1; 15 bases are a match to TRBD2. The CDR3 loop spans 16 amino acids. From germline, CDR1 is SGHAT and CDR2 FQNNGV. V dropped 2 bases and J dropped 9; count of bases not matched to a gene: 5. CDR3: CASSLKGLAGGCEQFF. The CDR3 region has the DNA TGTGCCAGCAGCTTAAAGGGACTAGCGGGAGGTTGTGAGCAGTTCTTC.

This clonotype came up many times. The V gene is TRBV5-1, the J gene TRBJ2-1, with 14 bases that match TRBD2. The V and J ends lost 0 bases and 8 bases, in that order; junction bases with no gene match: 4. CDR1 is SGHRS, CDR2 YFSETQ, per germline. CDR3 size: 16 residues. In DNA form, the CDR3 reads TGCGCCAGCAGCTTGGGACTAGCGGGAGGGTTGGATGAGCAGTTCTTC. Protein product: CASSLGLAGGLDEQFF.

This clonotype came up a few times. The chain is built from TRBV28 and TRBJ2-7; tentatively, D is TRBD1 or TRBD2 (5 bases each). This CDR3 region has 19 residues. Deletions cut 2 bases from V and 2 bases from J, with 25 bases between. Germline CDR1 reads MDHEN; CDR2 reads SYDVKM. DNA for the CDR3: TGTGCCAGCAGTTTAATATCGGGGCTAAGGGCGGGCCTGCCCTACGAGCAGTACTTC. Protein sequence: CASSLISGLRAGLPYEQYF.

On this clonotype itself: A read error may account for a junction end that differs from germline. The chain is built from TRBV5-1 and TRBJ1-4; D perhaps matches TRBD1 (6 bases). Germline values: CDR1 SGHRS, CDR2 YFSETQ. The CDR3 consists of 15 residues. The CDR3 protein is CGSSAAGVANEKLFF. In nucleotides, the CDR3 is TGCGGCAGCAGCGCCGCAGGGGTGGCTAATGAAAAACTGTTTTTT. The full variable domain, rest sourced from reference TRBV5-1 and TRBJ1-4, is KAGVTQTPRYLIKTRGQQVTLSCSPISGHRSVSWYQQTPGQGLQFLFEYFSETQRNKGNFPGRFSGRQFSNSRSEMNVSTLELGDSALYLCGSSAAGVANEKLFFGSGTQLSVL.

This clonotype appeared a single time. A clone one base away is much larger, so this may be a read error. The rearrangement joins TRBV4-3 to TRBJ2-1; 8 nucleotides line up with TRBD2. This CDR3 region has 17 residues. CDR1 is LGHNA and CDR2 is YSLEER in the germline V gene. This chain's CDR3 is CASSQDATGGPGGEQCF. CDR3 nucleotide sequence: TGCGCCAGCAGCCAAGACGCAACGGGAGGGCCAGGCGGAGAGCAGTGCTTC.